The clone carrying this T cell receptor beta chain has only a few counts. Each CDR3 protein is one row after TCRdb ran MiXCR on the 5' RACE reads. The sample lists hundreds of thousands of distinct CDR3 sequences; about 20% were seen once. These data originate in a study of identical twins. The germline V gene encodes CDR1 SGHAT and CDR2 FQNNGV. The CDR3 is 15 amino acids. Deletions cut 6 bases from V and 7 bases from J, with 19 bases between. The sample was also linked to a second study, of T cells expressing NK-cell markers. That investigation notes: The HCMV specificity of the expanded NKG2C+ T cell clones stayed unresolved.

This chain uses TRBV11-2 with TRBJ2-1; D may match TRBD1 or TRBD2 (6 bases each). The receptor comes from a woman between 18 and 29 years old in good health. Sequenced input: PBMCs. The CDR3 nucleotides read TGTGCCAGCAGTAAATCATTCGGGGGCTGGAATGAGCAGTTCTTC. Translating gives CASSKSFGGWNEQFF.